The rows below give T cell receptor beta chains drawn from one sample of a study of early T cells in non-severe SARS-CoV-2 infection. TCRdb processed the 5' RACE reads anew with MiXCR; each CDR3 protein has one entry. The table has 50,000 to 65,000 distinct CDR3 sequences, roughly an eighth seen once; the top ten hold approximately 1.3%. Sequenced input: whole blood. These receptors originate from an adult who was a healthcare worker with PCR-confirmed SARS-CoV-2 infection or an uninfected control (not recorded which). CDR3s leave out the opening cysteine and the closing phenylalanine or tryptophan. Fields, in order: CDR3 protein, V gene.

CDR3: SVEVGLAGYNEQF
V: TRBV29-1

CDR3: ASSLRPMEQETQY
V: TRBV5-1

CDR3: ASRLTTGMNTEAF
V: TRBV5-4

CDR3: ASSLKLAGAASYEQY
V: TRBV12-3/TRBV12-4

CDR3: ASGQENTEAF
V: TRBV12-3/TRBV12-4

CDR3: ASNDPGQGMATQY
V: TRBV6-6

CDR3: SARVGDRGPRETQY
V: TRBV20-1

CDR3: ASSTRWGTGRRETQY
V: TRBV11-2

CDR3: ASSVEAGGLETQY
V: TRBV9

CDR3: ASSYQGQGINEQY
V: TRBV6-5

CDR3: ATSDTAKNIQY
V: TRBV19

CDR3: ASSVGPGRRNTEAF
V: TRBV5-5

CDR3: ASSSGTGGIPKLF
V: TRBV7-2

CDR3: ASSLIGGGINEKLF
V: TRBV11-2

CDR3: ASSFTSGGADTGELF
V: TRBV23-1

CDR3: SASHWPSSYEQY
V: TRBV20-1

CDR3: ASSPGGTGGSYEQY
V: TRBV5-4

CDR3: ASSFQGRNEQF
V: TRBV6-6